This T cell receptor beta chain was observed in a study of tumor-infiltrating lymphocytes in primary liver carcinoma. A primer matching the constant region was used to make TCR beta cDNA from 500 to 650 ng of total RNA. ARM-PCR was slightly modified, and three nested multiplex PCR rounds with it gave rise to the TCR beta libraries. Investigators reported that the first two PCR rounds, at 9 to 11 cycles each, used TRBV1-TRBV30 forward primers with a C-beta reverse primer. Each CDR3 protein gets one entry after TCRdb re-called the multiplex PCR reads with MiXCR. The data show about 64,000 distinct CDR3 sequences, about 71% seen once. The CDR3 has 14 amino acids. The V and J ends lost 7 bases and 3 bases respectively, with 15 bases between them. Germline-derived CDR1 and CDR2 are MNHEY and SVGEGT. Unsorted bulk tissue, about 17-34 mg of it, served as the source for co-extraction of RNA and DNA.

The receptor comes from a middle-aged man with primary liver carcinoma and hepatitis B virus infection. This sequence joins TRBV6-2 or TRBV6-3 and TRBJ2-5; D is uncertain. Sequencing was done on a sample of liver tumor tissue from sampling region 4. Subset in this sample: tumor region T4, right-lateral pole. The CDR3 DNA sequence: TGTGCCAGCAACCTGCGGACGGCTAAAGAGACCCAGTACTTC. Translated, it gives CASNLRTAKETQYF.